Shown below are 14 T cell receptor beta chains from a single sample sequenced in a study of STAT3 mutations in large granular lymphocyte leukemia. Study-wide findings and caveats: Every T-cell large granular lymphocyte leukemia patient had at least one immunodominant TCR beta clonotype.

Antigens for these TCRs are unknown. Clones were sequenced by immunoSEQ multiplex PCR, and TCRdb holds only the in-frame ones, with some missing. The sample lists 1,500 or so clones, around three quarters seen once, with approximately 39% in the top ten. Material for sequencing was peripheral blood mononuclear cells. The receptors here all came from a woman in her 70s with T-cell large granular lymphocyte leukemia. Some clones in this sample may be carry-over from other donors' samples.

The chain links TRBV23-1 to TRBJ2-7; D is undetermined. TRBV23-1 is sorted into the ORF group, with uncertain function. CDR3 length: 14 amino acids. The V end was cut by 0 bases, the J end by 1 base, with 7 bases between. CDR3 protein: CASSQSGQSYEQYF. CDR3 bases: TGCGCCAGCAGTCAATCAGGGCAGTCCTACGAGCAGTACTTC.

This sequence joins TRBV5-4 and TRBJ2-7, with 8 bases identical to TRBD1. V gave up 1 base and J gave up 7 bases; unmatched junction bases: 7. The germline gives CDR1 SGHNT, CDR2 YYREEE (reference sequence). This CDR3 contains 14 residues. Here the CDR3 DNA reads TGTGCCAGCAGCTTGCCTGACAGGGGCAAAGAGCAGTACTTC. Translation: CASSLPDRGKEQYF.

The chain has TRBV30 and TRBJ1-2; D is unresolved. V was pared by 2 bases and J by 0 bases, with 7 bases between. The CDR3 contains 13 residues. CDR1 is GTSNPN, CDR2 SVGIG, per germline (reference sequence). Here the CDR3 reads CAWSYQANYGYTF. CDR3 DNA: TGTGCCTGGAGTTACCAAGCTAACTATGGCTACACCTTC.

The V and J genes are TRBV7-9 and TRBJ2-4; TRBD1 aligns across 11 bases. The CDR3 spans 14 residues. V shed 6 bases, J shed 6 bases, and the junction held 4 bases outside the gene matches. Germline V gene sequence: CDR1 SEHNR, CDR2 FQNEAQ (reference sequence). The CDR3 nucleotides read TGTGCCAGCAGGCCCGGACAGGGGGCAAACATTCAGTACTTC. It specifies CASRPGQGANIQYF.

This chain joins TRBV5-1 and TRBJ2-2, with unresolved D. Germline CDR1 is SGHRS and CDR2 is YFSETQ. This CDR3 is 15 amino acids long. V was cut by 0 bases and J by 0 bases, with 6 bases left in between. The CDR3 coding sequence is TGCGCCAGCAGCTTGGTTCGACCGAACACCGGGGAGCTGTTTTTT. Residues: CASSLVRPNTGELFF.

This chain connects TRBV15 to TRBJ2-7; maybe TRBD1 (5 bases). Germline CDR1 LNHNV, CDR2 YYDKDF (reference sequence). This CDR3 is 14 amino acids long. Trimming left V 3 bases short and J 3 bases short, with 12 bases between. CDR3 residues: CATSSARADYEQYF. The DNA of the CDR3 is TGTGCCACCAGCAGTGCCAGGGCGGACTACGAGCAGTACTTC.

The chain combines TRBV30 with TRBJ1-4, with TRBD1 identical over 7 bases. Trimming at V came to 5 bases and at J to 3 bases, leaving 9 bases not matched to a gene. Germline CDR1 is GTSNPN and CDR2 is SVGIG (reference sequence). This CDR3 comprises 15 residues. CDR3 amino acids: CAWANLRGANEKLFF. The CDR3 region has the DNA TGTGCCTGGGCCAACCTCAGGGGGGCTAATGAAAAACTGTTTTTT.

The V call is TRBV30, the J call TRBJ2-3; possible D gene TRBD2, 5 bases. The CDR3 has 12 amino acids. CDR1 and CDR2 (germline): GTSNPN, SVGIG (reference sequence). V was cut by 1 base and J by 3 bases, with 5 bases left in between. CDR3 sequence: CAWSAGTDTQYF. For the CDR3, the DNA is TGTGCCTGGAGTGCGGGGACAGATACGCAGTATTTT. Filled out from reference TRBV30 and TRBJ2-3, the complete variable domain reads SQTIHQWPATLVQPVGSPLSLECTVEGTSNPNLYWYRQAAGRGLQLLFYSVGIGQISSEVPQNLSASRPQDRQFILSSKKLLLSDSGFYLCAWSAGTDTQYFGPGTRLTVL.

The genes are TRBV27 and TRBJ1-2; D is ambiguous. This CDR3 region has 16 residues. CDR1 is MNHEY and CDR2 is SMNVEV in the germline V gene (reference sequence). Deletions cut 8 bases from V and 3 bases from J, with 22 bases between. CDR3 DNA: TGTGCCAGCGGATTCTCTACCCTTGATGGACACTATGGCTACACCTTC. It translates to CASGFSTLDGHYGYTF.

The V gene is TRBV29-1, the J gene TRBJ2-5; D gene ambiguous. V was cut by 6 bases and J by 8 bases, with 22 bases left in between. The CDR3 contains 14 residues. CDR1 SQVTM and CDR2 ANQGSEA come from the germline V gene. This CDR3 is CSVAPPTVVGTQYF. The DNA for the CDR3 is TGCAGCGTGGCCCCCCCGACTGTTGTGGGCACCCAGTACTTC. The complete variable domain, with remaining parts taken from reference TRBV29-1 and TRBJ2-5, reads SAVISQKPSRDICQRGTSLTIQCQVDSQVTMMFWYRQQPGQSLTLIATANQGSEATYESGFVIDKFPISRPNLTFSTLTVSNMSPEDSSIYLCSVAPPTVVGTQYFGPGTRLLVL.

The CDR3 reads CAWTRRANYGYTF. CDR3 DNA: TGTGCCTGGACCAGACGGGCTAACTATGGCTACACCTTC. This chain connects TRBV30 to TRBJ1-2; D gene uncertain. The CDR3 is 13 amino acids. Looked up from germline, CDR1 is GTSNPN and CDR2 is SVGIG (reference sequence). The V gene lost 4 bases and the J gene lost 0 bases, with 9 bases spanning the gap.

The V and J genes are TRBV10-2 and TRBJ1-5, with 7 bases lining up with TRBD1. The ends lost 5 bases at V and 4 bases at J; junction bases unmatched: 5. CDR3 length: 14 residues. The germline gives CDR1 WSHSY, CDR2 SAAADI. CDR3 DNA sequence: TGCGCCAGCAGTCAACAGGGGCGAAATCAGCCCCAGCATTTT. Translated, it gives CASSQQGRNQPQHF.

V is TRBV27 and J is TRBJ2-1; a possible D gene is TRBD1 (6 bases). The V and J ends lost 3 bases and 4 bases respectively, with 10 bases between them. The germline V gene encodes CDR1 MNHEY and CDR2 SMNVEV (reference sequence). The CDR3 consists of 14 residues. The CDR3 DNA is TGTGCCAGCAGTTTCAGGGGCCTATACAATGAGCAGTTCTTC. Amino acids: CASSFRGLYNEQFF.

The V gene is TRBV29-1, the J gene TRBJ1-1; perhaps TRBD1 as D (6 bases). Germline V gives CDR1 SQVTM, CDR2 ANQGSEA. CDR3 length equals 12 residues. V shed 7 bases and J shed 4 bases, with 13 bases lying between them. The CDR3 here is CSGLGGATEAFF. The CDR3, as DNA: TGCAGCGGGTTGGGGGGGGCCACTGAAGCTTTCTTT.